Below, 15 T cell receptor beta chains from the same sample are listed, as sequenced in a study of shared clonotypes between healthy human individuals. Sequenced by immunoSEQ multiplex PCR; TCRdb stores in-frame clones only, minus some. The sample includes 470,000 or so clones, around 73% seen only once; the top ten take 9.5% to 15%. The sample taken for sequencing was PBMCs. The receptors originated from a woman aged 40 to 49 in good health. Some clones in this sample may be carry-over from other donors' samples.

The rearrangement uses TRBV5-8 and TRBJ2-3; 8 bases align to TRBD1. From germline, CDR1 is SGHTS and CDR2 YDEGEE. J was trimmed by 9 bases and V by 2 bases; bases with no gene match: 14. This CDR3 is 16 amino acids long. DNA for the CDR3: TGTGCCAGCAGCTTTACCCAGCCGTATCGGACAGGGACGCAGTATTTT. It yields the protein CASSFTQPYRTGTQYF.

The rearrangement joins TRBV6-5 to TRBJ2-7; a possible D gene is TRBD1 (6 bases). This CDR3 is built from 13 residues. CDR1 MNHEY and CDR2 SVGAGI come from the germline V gene. The V end was cut by 4 bases, the J end by 3 bases, with 10 bases between. The DNA of the CDR3 is TGTGCCAGCAGTTTCGGACAGCACTACGAGCAGTACTTC. As protein: CASSFGQHYEQYF.

The V and J genes are TRBV19 and TRBJ2-5; D is unresolved. The CDR3 is 13 residues long. Germline CDR1 and CDR2: LNHDA and SQIVND (reference sequence). Trimming took off 4 bases at V and 4 bases at J, with 10 bases between the two ends. CDR3 in amino acids: CASSSRDVETQYF. The CDR3 DNA follows: TGTGCCAGTAGTAGCCGCGATGTAGAGACCCAGTACTTC.

The chain uses TRBV5-1 and TRBJ2-1; 7 positions agree with TRBD2. The junction had 4 bases not matched to a gene; V was cut back by 1 base and J by 0 bases. CDR1 is SGHRS, CDR2 YFSETQ, per germline. CDR3 length: 16 amino acids. CDR3 amino acids: CASSLLGGSSYNEQFF. CDR3 sequence (DNA): TGCGCCAGCAGCTTGTTGGGAGGGAGCTCCTACAATGAGCAGTTCTTC. The full variable domain, completed using reference TRBV5-1 and TRBJ2-1, is KAGVTQTPRYLIKTRGQQVTLSCSPISGHRSVSWYQQTPGQGLQFLFEYFSETQRNKGNFPGRFSGRQFSNSRSEMNVSTLELGDSALYLCASSLLGGSSYNEQFFGPGTRLTVL.

The chain has TRBV14 and TRBJ2-4; TRBD2 matches 11 bases. Germline lookup yields CDR1 SGHDN and CDR2 FVKESK. V lost 4 bases to trimming and J lost 4 bases; unmatched junction nucleotides: 0. The CDR3 length is 14 residues. CDR3 region: CASSRTSGKNIQYF. The CDR3 DNA reads TGTGCCAGCAGCCGGACTAGCGGGAAAAACATTCAGTACTTC.

A remark on this clone: The same CDR3 is also encoded by other DNA sequences in this sample. The rearrangement joins TRBV7-3 to TRBJ2-1; D possibly corresponds to TRBD2 (6 bases). The CDR3 runs 13 residues. The germline V gene encodes CDR1 SGHTA and CDR2 FQGTGA. The V and J ends lost 0 bases and 10 bases respectively, with 10 bases between them. CDR3 in amino acids: CASSLTFAGEQFF. Here the CDR3 DNA reads TGTGCCAGCAGCTTAACTTTTGCGGGGGAGCAGTTCTTC.

CDR3 sequence reads: CASSMDRDSYEQYF. DNA of the CDR3: TGTGCCAGTAGTATGGACAGGGACTCCTACGAGCAGTACTTC. This chain joins TRBV19 and TRBJ2-7, with 8 bases fitting TRBD1. CDR1 and CDR2 from the germline V gene are LNHDA and SQIVND (reference sequence). This CDR3 has 14 amino acids. J gave up 0 bases and V 3 bases, and 1 base lay outside the gene matches.

The gene calls are TRBV28 and TRBJ2-7; tentatively, D is TRBD2 (6 bases). CDR1 is MDHEN and CDR2 is SYDVKM in the germline V gene. V gave up 4 bases and J gave up 1 base, with 14 bases separating them. This CDR3 spans 15 amino acids. CDR3 sequence reads: CASSSPRDLSYEQYF. The CDR3 nucleotides read TGTGCCAGCAGTTCCCCCCGGGACTTATCCTACGAGCAGTACTTC.

The chain couples TRBV5-1 to TRBJ2-3; 13 nucleotides agree with TRBD2. This CDR3 comprises 16 residues. Unmatched junction bases numbered 4, after V lost 4 bases and J lost 2 bases. Germline V CDR1 and CDR2: SGHRS, YFSETQ. CDR3 protein: CASSVGTSGTTDTQYF. The CDR3 nucleotides read TGCGCCAGCAGCGTCGGGACTAGCGGGACCACAGATACGCAGTATTTT.

With respect to this clone: Given a much more abundant clone one base away, this may be a read error. The CDR3 sequence is CASRGNSGDTIYF. CDR3 sequence (DNA): TGTGCCAGCAGGGGGAACTCTGGAGACACCATATATTTT. The gene calls are TRBV27 and TRBJ1-3; no reliable D call. Per the germline V gene, CDR1 is MNHEY and CDR2 is SMNVEV (reference sequence). This CDR3 spans 13 amino acids.

CDR3 in amino acids: CASRARNYEQYF. The DNA for the CDR3 is TGTGCCAGCAGAGCAAGAAATTACGAGCAGTACTTC. The chain joins TRBV7-9 to TRBJ2-7; D call uncertain. The CDR3 totals 12 residues. V lost 6 bases and J 4 bases, leaving 10 bases between the germline ends. Germline assignment: CDR1 SEHNR and CDR2 FQNEAQ (reference sequence).

This CDR3 reads CSVEPSGSKTQYF. The DNA of the CDR3 is TGCAGCGTTGAGCCTAGCGGGAGTAAGACCCAGTACTTC. The chain recombines TRBV29-1 with TRBJ2-5; 10 bases are shared with TRBD2. Trimming at V came to 3 bases and at J to 6 bases, leaving 4 bases not matched to a gene. Germline CDR1 is SQVTM and CDR2 is ANQGSEA. The CDR3 length is 13 residues.

The chain uses TRBV19 and TRBJ1-2; tentatively, D is TRBD1 (6 bases). The CDR3 has 15 amino acids. Germline V gene data show CDR1 as LNHDA and CDR2 as SQIVND (reference sequence). The ends were cut back, 6 bases at V and 4 bases at J, with 18 bases in the middle. The CDR3 region has the DNA TGTGCCAGTAGACGCTCCGGGACAAAGGCCTATGGCTACACCTTC. Its protein product is CASRRSGTKAYGYTF.

The chain joins TRBV6-5 to TRBJ2-2, with a tentative D call TRBD1 (6 bases). The germline V gene has CDR1 MNHEY and CDR2 SVGAGI. With 6 bases removed from V and 6 bases from J, the gap between germline ends came to 14 bases. The CDR3 covers 14 residues. The CDR3 nucleotides are TGTGCCAGCAGCTGGACAGCTGTCTCCGGGGAGCTGTTTTTT. Its protein is CASSWTAVSGELFF.

The chain is built from TRBV10-1 and TRBJ2-5; D is uncertain. Trimming shortened V by 0 bases and J by 4 bases, and 6 bases separated the two germline ends. The CDR3 is 13 residues long. Germline V gene sequence: CDR1 WNHNN, CDR2 SYGVQD (reference sequence). The DNA for the CDR3 is TGCGCCAGCAGTGAGTCAGGAATAGAGACCCAGTACTTC. Translating gives CASSESGIETQYF.